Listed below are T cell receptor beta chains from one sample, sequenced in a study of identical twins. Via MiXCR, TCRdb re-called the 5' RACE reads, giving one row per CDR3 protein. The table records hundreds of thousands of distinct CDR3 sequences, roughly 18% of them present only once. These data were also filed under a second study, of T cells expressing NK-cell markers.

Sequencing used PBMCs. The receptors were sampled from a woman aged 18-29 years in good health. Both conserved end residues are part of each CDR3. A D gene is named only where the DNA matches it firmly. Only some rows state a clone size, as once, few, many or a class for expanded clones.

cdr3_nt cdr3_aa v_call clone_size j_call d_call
TGTGCTAGTAACGGCGGCAATGAGCAGTTCTTC CASNGGNEQFF TRBV12-5 . TRBJ2-1 .
TGCAGTTCCCCGGGGACTAGCCTCTACGAGCAGTACTTC CSSPGTSLYEQYF TRBV20-1 . TRBJ2-7 TRBD2
TGTGCCACCAGTGAGTCCCGGGACGGCGAGCAGTACTTC CATSESRDGEQYF TRBV24-1 few TRBJ2-7 .
TGTGCCAGCAGCCTCGGGCACATCTACGAGCAGTACTTC CASSLGHIYEQYF TRBV5-5 . TRBJ2-7 .
TGTGCCAGCAGCATAGACCCTTCCTACGAGCAGTACTTC CASSIDPSYEQYF TRBV5-6 few TRBJ2-7 .
TGTGCCAGCAGCGCCTTACAAGGGCAGGCATACAATGAGCAGTTCTTC CASSALQGQAYNEQFF TRBV9 . TRBJ2-1 .
TGTGCCTGGGACCTGAGAAGAGACAATGAGCAGTTCTTC CAWDLRRDNEQFF TRBV30 . TRBJ2-1 .
TGTGCCAGCAGTCCCTACATCTTACAGGGTTTAGAAGGCTACACCTTC CASSPYILQGLEGYTF TRBV6-1 few TRBJ1-2 .
TGTGCCAGCAGGAGGACTAGCGGGGGGGCGGCAGATACGCAGTATTTT CASRRTSGGAADTQYF TRBV6-2/TRBV6-3 few TRBJ2-3 TRBD2
TGCAGCGTCTCGTCTTTAAGGGGGCAGGCCAACGTCCTGACTTTC CSVSSLRGQANVLTF TRBV29-1 few TRBJ2-6 TRBD1
TGCAGTGCTCACCGGGCTTACTCCTACAATGAGCAGTTCTTC CSAHRAYSYNEQFF TRBV20-1 . TRBJ2-1 .
TGTGCCAGCAGTTCCGCGACAGGGAATCAGCCCCAGCATTTT CASSSATGNQPQHF TRBV6-5 . TRBJ1-5 TRBD1
TGCAGTGCTAGAGTGTCTAGCGGCAATGAGCAGTTCTTC CSARVSSGNEQFF TRBV20-1 . TRBJ2-1 TRBD2
TGTGCCTGGAACCCTAGCGGGAGCGGCACAGATACGCAGTATTTT CAWNPSGSGTDTQYF TRBV30 . TRBJ2-3 TRBD2
TGTGCCAGCAGCTTAAGCGGGACAGGGGTTACCTACGAGCAGTACTTC CASSLSGTGVTYEQYF TRBV7-3 . TRBJ2-7 TRBD1
TGTGCCAGCAGCTTCTTAGCGGGAGGGTTTGTCGATGAGCAGTTCTTC CASSFLAGGFVDEQFF TRBV7-9 . TRBJ2-1 TRBD2
TGCAGTGCTAGGGCCGGGACTAGCGGGAGCTACGAGCAGTACTTC CSARAGTSGSYEQYF TRBV20-1 . TRBJ2-7 TRBD2
TGCGCCAGCAGCCAAGATCAGAGGGGTTACGAGCAGTACTTC CASSQDQRGYEQYF TRBV4-3 many TRBJ2-7 .
TGCAGCGTTGGGGGAGGATCCTACGAGCAGTACTTC CSVGGGSYEQYF TRBV29-1 . TRBJ2-7 .
TGTGCCAGCATAGTCGGGACTGGGGTCAATGAGCAGTTCTTC CASIVGTGVNEQFF TRBV12-3/TRBV12-4 . TRBJ2-1 .
TGTGCCACCGCCCCGGACAGCTCCTACAATGAGCAGTTCTTC CATAPDSSYNEQFF TRBV15 . TRBJ2-1 .
TGTGCCAGCAGTTACTCAGGGGGGGGCCTTACAGGGGAGACCCAGTACTTC CASSYSGGGLTGETQYF TRBV6-5 few TRBJ2-5 .
TGTGCCAGCAGCTTAGGGACTAGCGGGGGCTCCGGGGAGCTGTTTTTT CASSLGTSGGSGELFF TRBV7-3 . TRBJ2-2 TRBD2
TGCAGCGTGCTTGGAGGGCCGCACAATGAGCAGTTCTTC CSVLGGPHNEQFF TRBV29-1 . TRBJ2-1 .
TGCAGCGTCGCTCGGGACAGGGTGGATACGCAGTATTTT CSVARDRVDTQYF TRBV29-1 . TRBJ2-3 TRBD1
TGCAGTGCAGGGGGACAGGGGGTACAAGAGACCCAGTACTTC CSAGGQGVQETQYF TRBV20-1 . TRBJ2-5 TRBD1
TGCAGCGTTGAAGTCCCGGGACAGGGAGGCACAGATACGCAGTATTTT CSVEVPGQGGTDTQYF TRBV29-1 . TRBJ2-3 TRBD1
TGTGCCATCAGTGAGTCGGGACTAGCGGGGGAAAACATTCAGTACTTC CAISESGLAGENIQYF TRBV10-3 few TRBJ2-4 TRBD2
TGTGCCAGCAGCTTAACCTTAACAGGCACAGATACGCAGTATTTT CASSLTLTGTDTQYF TRBV7-3 few TRBJ2-3 .
TGCAGTGCCCCACCGGGACTAGCCCTCCACGAGCAGTACTTC CSAPPGLALHEQYF TRBV20-1 few TRBJ2-7 TRBD2
TGCAGTGCCAGCTACAGGGGTTACTATGGCTACACCTTC CSASYRGYYGYTF TRBV20-1 . TRBJ1-2 TRBD1
TGTGCCAGCAGCCGAGCGCGGGGATTGAGCTACACCTTC CASSRARGLSYTF TRBV7-3 . TRBJ1-2 .
TGTGCCACCAGTGATTTGAGGCCAGGGGAAAACACAGATACGCAGTATTTT CATSDLRPGENTDTQYF TRBV24-1 few TRBJ2-3 .
TGTGCCAGCCGCCCTGGCGGGCCTAACTATGGCTACACCTTC CASRPGGPNYGYTF TRBV6-1 . TRBJ1-2 .
TGTGCCAGCAGCAGCGGGATTTCCTACAATGAGCAGTTCTTC CASSSGISYNEQFF TRBV5-6 few TRBJ2-1 TRBD2
TGTGCCAGCAGCCCGGGACAGGGGGCGAAAGATACGCAGTATTTT CASSPGQGAKDTQYF TRBV12-3/TRBV12-4 . TRBJ2-3 TRBD1
TGTGCCAGCAGTTACTCCTTTGATGAGCAGTTCTTC CASSYSFDEQFF TRBV6-7 . TRBJ2-1 .
TGTGCCAGCAGTGAGGGCAGAGAACAGGGCTACACCTTC CASSEGREQGYTF TRBV2 . TRBJ1-2 .
TGTGCCACCAGCAGAGCTCGTCCTAGCGGGGGGCATGAGCAGTTCTTC CATSRARPSGGHEQFF TRBV15 . TRBJ2-1 TRBD2
TGCGCCAGCACCTCGGGGCACACAGATACGCAGTATTTT CASTSGHTDTQYF TRBV5-1 . TRBJ2-3 .
TGTGCCATCAGTGCTACCCCGGACGGGGACTACGAGCAGTACTTC CAISATPDGDYEQYF TRBV10-3 . TRBJ2-7 .
TGTGCCAGCAGCCCTAGGTCAGGGGAACCGATGTTGCAGTATTTT CASSPRSGEPMLQYF TRBV7-2 few TRBJ2-3 .
TGCAGTGCTAGTCCTGGGGGTACTAACTATGGCTACACCTTC CSASPGGTNYGYTF TRBV20-1 few TRBJ1-2 .
TGTGCCAGCAGCTCGATGTTGGCGGAACGCACAGATACGCAGTATTTT CASSSMLAERTDTQYF TRBV7-9 . TRBJ2-3 .
TGCAGCACGGGACAGCGAGATGGCTACACCTTC CSTGQRDGYTF TRBV29-1 few TRBJ1-2 TRBD1
TGTGCCAGCAGCTTAAATCCCCGGGATACGCAGTATTTT CASSLNPRDTQYF TRBV7-3 . TRBJ2-3 .
TGCAGTGCTAGCAGGGGGAGGTATGAAGCTTTCTTT CSASRGRYEAFF TRBV20-1 . TRBJ1-1 TRBD1
TGTGCCTGGGAGCGGGAATGGGATGAGCAGTTCTTC CAWEREWDEQFF TRBV30 . TRBJ2-1 TRBD2
TGTGCCAGCAGCCCCCGTTCTTTAGGGGGGGCCGCCTACAATGAGCAGTTCTTC CASSPRSLGGAAYNEQFF TRBV5-6 . TRBJ2-1 .
TGTGCCAGCAGCCTGCAGGACAGCCCTAGATCACCCCTCCACTTT CASSLQDSPRSPLHF TRBV3-1 . TRBJ1-6 .
TGTGCCAGTAAGCCGGCGGGGGCGCACAATGAGCAGTTCTTC CASKPAGAHNEQFF TRBV19 . TRBJ2-1 .
TGTGCCAGCAGCCCGGGACAGGGGAGGGGGAACACTGAAGCTTTCTTT CASSPGQGRGNTEAFF TRBV7-2 many TRBJ1-1 TRBD1
TGCAGTGCTCCGGACAGGGCCGAGCAGTACTTC CSAPDRAEQYF TRBV20-1 few TRBJ2-7 TRBD1
TGTGCCAGCAGCTTAGGTGGCGGGAGAGTGGGACAAGAGACCCAGTACTTC CASSLGGGRVGQETQYF TRBV13 few TRBJ2-5 TRBD2
TGTGCCAGCAGCTTAAGCCCGTACCAAGAGACCCAGTACTTC CASSLSPYQETQYF TRBV7-9 . TRBJ2-5 .
TGTGCCAGCAGCTTTGTCGGCGGGGGGGCCGAGCAGTTCTTC CASSFVGGGAEQFF TRBV7-9 few TRBJ2-1 TRBD2
TGTGCCAGCAGCCAGGGGATCACCTACAATGAGCAGTTCTTC CASSQGITYNEQFF TRBV6-1 . TRBJ2-1 .
TGTGCCAGCAGTTACGTTTTGCGGGAGGGCCACGAGCAGTACTTC CASSYVLREGHEQYF TRBV6-5 . TRBJ2-7 TRBD2